The rows below give T cell receptor beta chains drawn from one sample of a study of Ad26.COV2.S vaccination and SARS-CoV-2 variants. Method: immunoSEQ multiplex PCR; TCRdb's copy keeps in-frame clones and lacks some. The data show about 370,000 clones, around 91% seen once. Sequenced material: peripheral blood, taken in a trial of Ad26.COV2.S vaccine versus placebo. These receptors were taken from a person between 18 and 65 years old who received the Ad26.COV2.S COVID-19 vaccine or a placebo. CDR3s leave out the opening cysteine and the closing phenylalanine or tryptophan. Not all rows give a size; the values are once, few, many and, for expanded clones, a class.

clone_size v_call cdr3_aa
. TRBV24-1 ATSDRTGAGYT
. TRBV3-1/TRBV3-2 ASSQGGGNQPQH
. TRBV7-8 ASSLELRGRGGNEQF
. TRBV3-1/TRBV3-2 ASSQGTDTGELF
. TRBV23-1 ASSQPQGGRRTNEKLF
. TRBV5-6 ASSLPGRGTGELF
. TRBV5-1 ASSLDVADRETQY
. TRBV6-5 ASSRQEGIQY
. TRBV30 AWNRVGEKLF
. TRBV6-1 ASSEETGGYNEQF
. TRBV4-2 ASSQEGGRVYNEQF
. TRBV9 ASSVQGISGNTIY
. TRBV6-2/TRBV6-3 ASSWTGESYEQY
. TRBV7-9 ASSEGGNYGYT
. TRBV7-2 ASSLVVTDTQY
. TRBV4-2 ASSQGLAGGGLVETQY
. TRBV18 ASSRGLEETQY
. TRBV5-1 ASSLASLPTLTQY
. TRBV4-1 ASSQGQYNEQF
. TRBV6-6 ASSYPRQINYGYT
. TRBV9 ASSVGAGGEETQY
. TRBV25-1 ASIGTSGTNEQF
. TRBV30 AWSKDRGYGYT
. TRBV27 ASRAAVQNIQY
. TRBV28 ASSEQGAGSGANVLT
. TRBV28 ASRQEVRSPLH
. TRBV25-1 ASSELSGVGTDTQY
once TRBV19 ASGTTLPPNTGELF
. TRBV24-1 ATSVGNQPQH
. TRBV5-1 ASSSLAGDYEQY
. TRBV9 ASSLDRYTEAF
once TRBV9 ASSVDLDLNTEAF
. TRBV30 AWRGPGQGRNEQF
. TRBV10-2 ASSEVRDHGY
. TRBV20-1 SAREGSPLH
. TRBV5-1 ASSFDGQGKI
. TRBV4-1 ASSQDMTGKGGYT
. TRBV19 ASSSMGRLNEQF
. TRBV12-5 ASVLRDRAKQQF
once TRBV28 ASSQVGLEETQY
. TRBV19 AKLADNNEQF